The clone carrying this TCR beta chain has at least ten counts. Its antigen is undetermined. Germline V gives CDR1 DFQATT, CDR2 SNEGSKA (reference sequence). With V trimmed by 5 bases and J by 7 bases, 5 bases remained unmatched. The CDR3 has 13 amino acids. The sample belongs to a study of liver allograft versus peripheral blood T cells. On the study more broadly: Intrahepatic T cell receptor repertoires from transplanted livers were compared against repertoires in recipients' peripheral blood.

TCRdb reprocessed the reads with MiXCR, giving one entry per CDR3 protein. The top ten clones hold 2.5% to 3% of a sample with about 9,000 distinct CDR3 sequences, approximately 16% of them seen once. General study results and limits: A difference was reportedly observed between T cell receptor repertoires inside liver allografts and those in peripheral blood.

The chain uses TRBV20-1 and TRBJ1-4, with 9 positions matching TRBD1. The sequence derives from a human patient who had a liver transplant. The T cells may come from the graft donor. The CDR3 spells CSAQDRGGEKLFF. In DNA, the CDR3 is TGCAGTGCTCAGGACAGGGGCGGTGAAAAACTGTTTTTT.